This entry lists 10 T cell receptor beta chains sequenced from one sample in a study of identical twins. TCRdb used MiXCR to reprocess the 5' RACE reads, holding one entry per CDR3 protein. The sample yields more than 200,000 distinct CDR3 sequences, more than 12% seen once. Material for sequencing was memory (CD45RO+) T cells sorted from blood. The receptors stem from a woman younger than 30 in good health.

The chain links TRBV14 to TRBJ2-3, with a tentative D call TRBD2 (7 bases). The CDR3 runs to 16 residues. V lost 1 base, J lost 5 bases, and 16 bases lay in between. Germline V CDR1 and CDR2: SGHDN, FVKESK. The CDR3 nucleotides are TGTGCCAGCAGCCAAGGTGGCAGGGGCGGGGGAGATACGCAGTATTTT. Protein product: CASSQGGRGGGDTQYF.

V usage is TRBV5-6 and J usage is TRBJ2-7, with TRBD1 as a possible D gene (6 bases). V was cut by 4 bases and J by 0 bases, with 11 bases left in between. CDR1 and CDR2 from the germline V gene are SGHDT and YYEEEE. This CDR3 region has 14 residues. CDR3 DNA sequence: TGTGCCAGCAGCCGGGGACACCCCTCCTACGAGCAGTACTTC. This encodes CASSRGHPSYEQYF.

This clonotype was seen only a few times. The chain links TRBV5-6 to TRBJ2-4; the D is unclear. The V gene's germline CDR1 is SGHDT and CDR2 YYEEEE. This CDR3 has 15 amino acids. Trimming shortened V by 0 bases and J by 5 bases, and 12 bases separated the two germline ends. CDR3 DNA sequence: TGTGCCAGCAGCTTGGGGGTTAGTACCGAAAACATTCAGTACTTC. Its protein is CASSLGVSTENIQYF.

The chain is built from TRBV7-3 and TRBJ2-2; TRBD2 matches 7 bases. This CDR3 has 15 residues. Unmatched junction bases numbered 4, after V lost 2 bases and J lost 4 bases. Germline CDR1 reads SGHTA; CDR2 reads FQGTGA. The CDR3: CASSLALAATGELFF. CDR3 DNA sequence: TGTGCCAGCAGCTTAGCTCTAGCGGCCACCGGGGAGCTGTTTTTT.

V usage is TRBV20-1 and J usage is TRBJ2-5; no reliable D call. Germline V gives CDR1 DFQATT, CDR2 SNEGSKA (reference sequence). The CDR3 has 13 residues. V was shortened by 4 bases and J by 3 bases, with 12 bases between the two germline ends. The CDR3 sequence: CSATLSLEETQYF. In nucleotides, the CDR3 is TGCAGTGCTACCCTGTCCTTGGAAGAGACCCAGTACTTC.

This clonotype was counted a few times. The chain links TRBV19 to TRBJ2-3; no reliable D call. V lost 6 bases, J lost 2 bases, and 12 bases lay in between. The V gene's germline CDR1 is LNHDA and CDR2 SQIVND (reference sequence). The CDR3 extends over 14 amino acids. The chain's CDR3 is CASRDLRSTDTQYF. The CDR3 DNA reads TGTGCCAGTAGAGACCTCCGATCCACAGATACGCAGTATTTT.

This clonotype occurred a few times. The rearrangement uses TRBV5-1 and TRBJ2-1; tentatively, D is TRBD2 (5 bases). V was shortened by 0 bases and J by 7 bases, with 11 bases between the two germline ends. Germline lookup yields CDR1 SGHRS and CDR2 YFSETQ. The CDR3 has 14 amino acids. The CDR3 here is CASSLAGMDNEQFF. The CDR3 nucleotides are TGCGCCAGCAGCTTGGCCGGGATGGATAATGAGCAGTTCTTC.

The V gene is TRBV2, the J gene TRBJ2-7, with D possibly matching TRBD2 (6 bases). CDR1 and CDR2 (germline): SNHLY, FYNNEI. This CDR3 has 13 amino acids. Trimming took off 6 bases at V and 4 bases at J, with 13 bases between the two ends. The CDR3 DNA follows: TGTGCCAGCAGGCCGGGACTCTCGTACGAGCAGTACTTC. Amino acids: CASRPGLSYEQYF. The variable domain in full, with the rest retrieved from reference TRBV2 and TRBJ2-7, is EPEVTQTPSHQVTQMGQEVILRCVPISNHLYFYWYRQILGQKVEFLVSFYNNEISEKSEIFDDQFSVERPDGSNFTLKIRSTKLEDSAMYFCASRPGLSYEQYFGPGTRLTVT.

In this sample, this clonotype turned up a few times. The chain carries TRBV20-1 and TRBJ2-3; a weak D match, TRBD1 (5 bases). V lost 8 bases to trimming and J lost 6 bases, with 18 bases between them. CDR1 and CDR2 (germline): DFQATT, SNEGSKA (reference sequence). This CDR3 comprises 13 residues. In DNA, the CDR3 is TGCAGTTCTAACTCTCCCTCAGGGGATACGCAGTATTTT. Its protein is CSSNSPSGDTQYF.

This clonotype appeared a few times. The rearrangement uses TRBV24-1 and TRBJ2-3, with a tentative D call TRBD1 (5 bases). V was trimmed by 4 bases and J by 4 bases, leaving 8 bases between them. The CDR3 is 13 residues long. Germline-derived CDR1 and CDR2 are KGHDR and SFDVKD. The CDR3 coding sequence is TGTGCCACCAGTGAGCCGACAGCAGATACGCAGTATTTT. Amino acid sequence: CATSEPTADTQYF.